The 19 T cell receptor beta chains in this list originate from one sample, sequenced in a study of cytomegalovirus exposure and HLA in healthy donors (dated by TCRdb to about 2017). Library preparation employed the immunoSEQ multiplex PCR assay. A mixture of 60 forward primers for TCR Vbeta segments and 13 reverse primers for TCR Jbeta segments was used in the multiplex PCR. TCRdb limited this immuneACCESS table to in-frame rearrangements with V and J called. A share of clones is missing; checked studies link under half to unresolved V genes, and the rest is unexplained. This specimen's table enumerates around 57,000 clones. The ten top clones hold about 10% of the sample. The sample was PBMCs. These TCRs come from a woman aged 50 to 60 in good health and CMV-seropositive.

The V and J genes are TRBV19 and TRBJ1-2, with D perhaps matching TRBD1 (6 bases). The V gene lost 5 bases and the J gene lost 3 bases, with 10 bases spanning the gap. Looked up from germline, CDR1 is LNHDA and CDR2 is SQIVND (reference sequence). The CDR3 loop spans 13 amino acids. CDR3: CASSVQGDYGYTF. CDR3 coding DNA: TGTGCCAGTAGTGTACAGGGTGACTATGGCTACACCTTC.

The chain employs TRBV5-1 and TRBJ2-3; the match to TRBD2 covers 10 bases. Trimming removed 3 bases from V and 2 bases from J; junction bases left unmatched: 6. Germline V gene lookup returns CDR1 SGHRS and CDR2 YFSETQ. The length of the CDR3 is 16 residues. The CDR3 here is CASSSLTSGLTDTQYF. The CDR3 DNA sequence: TGCGCCAGCAGCTCTCTGACTAGCGGGCTCACAGATACGCAGTATTTT.

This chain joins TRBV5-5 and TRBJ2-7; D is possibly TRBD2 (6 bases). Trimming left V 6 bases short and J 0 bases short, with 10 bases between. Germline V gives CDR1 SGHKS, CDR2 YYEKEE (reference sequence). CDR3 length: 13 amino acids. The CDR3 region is CASTSGSSYEQYF. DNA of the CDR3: TGTGCCAGCACCTCCGGGAGCTCCTACGAGCAGTACTTC. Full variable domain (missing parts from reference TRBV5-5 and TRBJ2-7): DAGVTQSPTHLIKTRGQQVTLRCSPISGHKSVSWYQQVLGQGPQFIFQYYEKEERGRGNFPDRFSARQFPNYSSELNVNALLLGDSALYLCASTSGSSYEQYFGPGTRLTVT.

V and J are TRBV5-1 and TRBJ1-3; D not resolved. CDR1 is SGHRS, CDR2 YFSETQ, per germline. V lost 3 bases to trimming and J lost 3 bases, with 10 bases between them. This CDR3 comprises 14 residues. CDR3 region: CASSSFAGGNTIYF. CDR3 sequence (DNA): TGCGCCAGCAGCTCCTTTGCAGGTGGAAACACCATATATTTT.

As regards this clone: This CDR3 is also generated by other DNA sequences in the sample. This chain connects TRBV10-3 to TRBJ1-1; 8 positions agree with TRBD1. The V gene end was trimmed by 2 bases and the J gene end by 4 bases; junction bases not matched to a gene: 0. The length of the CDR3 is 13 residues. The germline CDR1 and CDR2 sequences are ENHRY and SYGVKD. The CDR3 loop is CAISETGGTEAFF. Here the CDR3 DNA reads TGTGCCATCAGTGAGACAGGGGGCACTGAAGCTTTCTTT.

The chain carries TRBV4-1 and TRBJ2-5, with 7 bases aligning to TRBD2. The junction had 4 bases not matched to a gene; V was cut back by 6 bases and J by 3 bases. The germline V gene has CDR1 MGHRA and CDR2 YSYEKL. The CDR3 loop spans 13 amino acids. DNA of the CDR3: TGCGCCAGCAGTCTGGGAGGGGAAGAGACCCAGTACTTC. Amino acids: CASSLGGEETQYF.

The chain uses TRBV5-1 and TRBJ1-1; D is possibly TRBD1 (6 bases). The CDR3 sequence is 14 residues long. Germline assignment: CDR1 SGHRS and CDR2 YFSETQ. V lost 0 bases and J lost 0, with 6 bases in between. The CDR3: CASSLDRVNTEAFF. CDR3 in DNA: TGCGCCAGCAGCTTGGACAGGGTGAACACTGAAGCTTTCTTT. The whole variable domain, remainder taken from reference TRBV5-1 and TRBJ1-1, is KAGVTQTPRYLIKTRGQQVTLSCSPISGHRSVSWYQQTPGQGLQFLFEYFSETQRNKGNFPGRFSGRQFSNSRSEMNVSTLELGDSALYLCASSLDRVNTEAFFGQGTRLTVV.

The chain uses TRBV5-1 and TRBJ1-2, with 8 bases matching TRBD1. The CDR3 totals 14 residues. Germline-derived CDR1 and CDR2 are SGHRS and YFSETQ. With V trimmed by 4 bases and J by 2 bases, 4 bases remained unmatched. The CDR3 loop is CASSQGAANYGYTF. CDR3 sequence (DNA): TGCGCCAGCAGCCAGGGGGCAGCGAACTATGGCTACACCTTC.

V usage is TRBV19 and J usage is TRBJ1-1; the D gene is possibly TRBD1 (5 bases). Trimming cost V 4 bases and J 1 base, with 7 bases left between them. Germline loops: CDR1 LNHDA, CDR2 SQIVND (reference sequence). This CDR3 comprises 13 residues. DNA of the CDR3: TGTGCCAGTAGTAAGACAGAGAACACTGAAGCTTTCTTT. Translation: CASSKTENTEAFF.

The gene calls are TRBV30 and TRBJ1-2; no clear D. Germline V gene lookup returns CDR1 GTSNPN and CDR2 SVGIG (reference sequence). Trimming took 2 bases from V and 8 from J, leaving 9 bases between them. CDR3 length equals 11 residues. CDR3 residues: CAWSLSVGYTF. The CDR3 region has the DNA TGTGCCTGGAGTCTTTCTGTGGGCTACACCTTC.

The CDR3 loop reads CASSFGIMNTEAFF. CDR3 nucleotide sequence: TGTGCCAGCAGCTTCGGGATCATGAACACTGAAGCTTTCTTT. The V and J genes are TRBV7-9 and TRBJ1-1; D call uncertain. V lost 3 bases and J lost 0, with 8 bases in between. The CDR3 spans 14 residues. Germline assignment: CDR1 SEHNR and CDR2 FQNEAQ (reference sequence).

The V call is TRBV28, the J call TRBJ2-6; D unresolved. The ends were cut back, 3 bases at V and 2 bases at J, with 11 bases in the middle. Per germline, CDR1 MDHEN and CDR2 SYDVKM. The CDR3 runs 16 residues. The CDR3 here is CASSFYTAPGANVLTF. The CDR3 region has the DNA TGTGCCAGCAGTTTTTACACCGCCCCTGGGGCCAACGTCCTGACTTTC.

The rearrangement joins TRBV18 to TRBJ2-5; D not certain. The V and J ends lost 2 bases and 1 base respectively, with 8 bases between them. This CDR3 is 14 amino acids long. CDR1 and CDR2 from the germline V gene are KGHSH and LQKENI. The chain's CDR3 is CASSPAAVQETQYF. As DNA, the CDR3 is TGTGCCAGCTCACCAGCGGCAGTCCAAGAGACCCAGTACTTC.

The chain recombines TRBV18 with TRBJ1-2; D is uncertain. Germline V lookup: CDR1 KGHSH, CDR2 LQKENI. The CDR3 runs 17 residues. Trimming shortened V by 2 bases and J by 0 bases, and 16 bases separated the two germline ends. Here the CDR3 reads CASSPTSVSLANYGYTF. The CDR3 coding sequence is TGTGCCAGCTCACCAACCTCGGTTTCGTTAGCTAACTATGGCTACACCTTC.

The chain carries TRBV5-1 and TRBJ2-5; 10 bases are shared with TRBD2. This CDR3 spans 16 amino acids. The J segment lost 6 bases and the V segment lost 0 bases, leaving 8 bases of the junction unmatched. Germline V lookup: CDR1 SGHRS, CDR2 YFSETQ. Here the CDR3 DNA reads TGCGCCAGCAGCTTGGCCCTAGCGGGAGACACAAAGACCCAGTACTTC. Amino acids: CASSLALAGDTKTQYF. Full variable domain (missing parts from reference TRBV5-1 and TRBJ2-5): KAGVTQTPRYLIKTRGQQVTLSCSPISGHRSVSWYQQTPGQGLQFLFEYFSETQRNKGNFPGRFSGRQFSNSRSEMNVSTLELGDSALYLCASSLALAGDTKTQYFGPGTRLLVL.

In DNA form, the CDR3 reads TGTGCCAGTAGTACCGGACTGGTCTACAATGAGCAGTTCTTC. Amino acid sequence: CASSTGLVYNEQFF. The J gene is TRBJ2-1, the V gene TRBV19; the D gene is possibly TRBD2 (5 bases). Trimming shortened V by 4 bases and J by 3 bases, and 10 bases separated the two germline ends. The length of the CDR3 is 14 residues. The germline CDR1 and CDR2 sequences are LNHDA and SQIVND (reference sequence). Using reference TRBV19 and TRBJ2-1 for the parts outside the CDR3, the full variable domain is DGGITQSPKYLFRKEGQNVTLSCEQNLNHDAMYWYRQDPGQGLRLIYYSQIVNDFQKGDIAEGYSVSREKKESFPLTVTSAQKNPTAFYLCASSTGLVYNEQFFGPGTRLTVL.

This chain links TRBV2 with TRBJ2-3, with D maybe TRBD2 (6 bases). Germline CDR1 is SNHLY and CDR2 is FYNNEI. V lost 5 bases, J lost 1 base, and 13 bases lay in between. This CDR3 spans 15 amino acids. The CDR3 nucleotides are TGTGCCAGCAGTTTAGCGGAGTTGGGCACAGATACGCAGTATTTT. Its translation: CASSLAELGTDTQYF.

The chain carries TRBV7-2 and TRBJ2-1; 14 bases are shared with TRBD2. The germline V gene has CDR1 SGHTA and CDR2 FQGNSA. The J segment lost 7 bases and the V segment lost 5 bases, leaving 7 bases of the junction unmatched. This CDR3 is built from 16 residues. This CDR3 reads CASSQSGLAGGNEQFF. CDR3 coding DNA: TGTGCCAGCAGCCAAAGCGGACTAGCGGGGGGAAATGAGCAGTTCTTC.

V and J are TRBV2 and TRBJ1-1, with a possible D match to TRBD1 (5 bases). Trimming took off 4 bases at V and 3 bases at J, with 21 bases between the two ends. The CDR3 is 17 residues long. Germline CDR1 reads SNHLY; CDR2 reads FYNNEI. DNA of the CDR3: TGTGCCAGCAGTGGGGTGGGGGGATTGATGGGGGACACTGAAGCTTTCTTT. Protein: CASSGVGGLMGDTEAFF.